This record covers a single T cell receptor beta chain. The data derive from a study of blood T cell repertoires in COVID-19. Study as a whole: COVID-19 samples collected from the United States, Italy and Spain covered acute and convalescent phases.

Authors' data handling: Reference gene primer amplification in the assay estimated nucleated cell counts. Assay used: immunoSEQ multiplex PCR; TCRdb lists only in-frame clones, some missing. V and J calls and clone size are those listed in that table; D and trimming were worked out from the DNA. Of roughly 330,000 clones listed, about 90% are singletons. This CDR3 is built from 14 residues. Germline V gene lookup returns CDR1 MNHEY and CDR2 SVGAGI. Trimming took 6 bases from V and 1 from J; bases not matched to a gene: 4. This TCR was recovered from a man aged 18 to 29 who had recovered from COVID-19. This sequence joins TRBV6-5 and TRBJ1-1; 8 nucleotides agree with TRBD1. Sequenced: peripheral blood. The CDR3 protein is CASSRTGPNTEAFF. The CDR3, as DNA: TGTGCCAGCAGCAGGACAGGGCCGAACACTGAAGCTTTCTTT.